There are many counts of the clone carrying this T cell receptor beta chain. This entry is derived from a study of Graves' ophthalmopathy and Graves' hyperthyroidism. Researchers took RNA transcripts and amplified TCR beta CDR3 regions from them. An initial RT-PCR round employing HTBI primers preceded a second-round multiplex PCR. TCRdb analysed the multiplex PCR reads with MiXCR anew, one entry per CDR3 protein. The table shows 400,000 to 450,000 distinct CDR3 sequences, with around 21% occurring only once. Germline values: CDR1 MNHEY, CDR2 SMNVEV (reference sequence). This CDR3 is built from 14 residues. Trimming took 5 bases from V and 4 from J; bases not matched to a gene: 4. Where ophthalmopathy was absent within 18 months of follow-up, hyperthyroidism was stable.

The sample consisted of peripheral blood. The sequence was collected from a woman aged 18-29 years with stable Graves' hyperthyroidism. The chain links TRBV27 to TRBJ2-2; 7 bases agree with TRBD2. The CDR3 region is CASSLAGVTGELFF. DNA for the CDR3: TGTGCCAGCAGTCTGGCGGGAGTCACCGGGGAGCTGTTTTTT.